Below, 19 T cell receptor beta chains from the same sample are listed, as sequenced in a study of long-term antiretroviral therapy in people with HIV. At survey level, the immunoSEQ assay was run in its v3.0 version. The repertoire was sequenced with immunoSEQ multiplex PCR; TCRdb's copy has only in-frame clones and lacks some. This sample has roughly 30,000 clones, with about 84% found just once. The sequencing used unsorted PBMCs, collected less than 5 years after starting antiretroviral therapy. Receptors originate from a man aged 40-55 years with HIV.

This clone has a single count. This chain joins TRBV15 and TRBJ1-2; a weak D match, TRBD1 (6 bases). The length of the CDR3 is 15 residues. In germline, CDR1 is LNHNV, CDR2 YYDKDF (reference sequence). V lost 0 bases to trimming and J lost 8 bases, with 16 bases between them. DNA for the CDR3: TGTGCCACCAGCAGAGATCGAGGAGAGGGGGAAGGCTACACCTTC. Translation: CATSRDRGEGEGYTF.

This chain links TRBV2 with TRBJ2-2; no clear D gene. V lost 7 bases and J lost 5, with 14 bases in between. Germline-derived CDR1 and CDR2 are SNHLY and FYNNEI. CDR3 length: 14 amino acids. The CDR3 region has the DNA TGTGCCAGCATTGTGGCAGATCCGACCGGGGAGCTGTTTTTT. It encodes CASIVADPTGELFF.

The chain couples TRBV7-9 to TRBJ1-4; 9 nucleotides match TRBD1. The CDR3 spans 15 residues. The V gene end was trimmed by 8 bases and the J gene end by 4 bases; junction bases not matched to a gene: 8. Looked up from germline, CDR1 is SEHNR and CDR2 is FQNEAQ (reference sequence). CDR3 coding DNA: TGTGCCAGCGACACCGTGGGACAGGGTAATGAAAAACTGTTTTTT. Amino acid sequence: CASDTVGQGNEKLFF.

This clone was counted a few times. This rearrangement joins TRBV6-1 to TRBJ1-1; TRBD1 is a possible D gene (5 bases). Trimming took 8 bases from V and 9 from J, leaving 19 bases between them. The CDR3 has 13 amino acids. Germline lookup yields CDR1 MNHNS and CDR2 SASEGT. The CDR3 spells CASADTSAHQAFF. The CDR3 DNA reads as TGTGCCAGCGCGGACACCTCGGCTCACCAAGCTTTCTTT.

The rearrangement joins TRBV7-2 to TRBJ2-4; 9 nucleotides line up with TRBD2. Per the germline V gene, CDR1 is SGHTA and CDR2 is FQGNSA. This CDR3 is built from 16 residues. J gave up 8 bases and V 1 base, and 9 bases lay outside the gene matches. The CDR3 spells CASSLESGRMVDIQYF. The CDR3 DNA follows: TGTGCCAGCAGCTTAGAGAGCGGGAGGATGGTAGACATTCAGTACTTC.

The chain couples TRBV2 to TRBJ2-2; D call uncertain. The CDR3 extends over 14 amino acids. Germline V gene data show CDR1 as SNHLY and CDR2 as FYNNEI. V was pared by 6 bases and J by 1 base, with 9 bases between. The CDR3 reads CASRLTENTGELFF. As DNA, the CDR3 is TGTGCCAGCAGACTCACAGAGAACACCGGGGAGCTGTTTTTT.

This chain uses TRBV19 with TRBJ1-5; D perhaps matches TRBD1 (6 bases). V dropped 5 bases and J dropped 7 bases, with 15 bases sitting between them. The CDR3 sequence is 14 residues long. CDR1 is LNHDA and CDR2 is SQIVND in the germline V gene (reference sequence). CDR3 in amino acids: CASSVTGLGQPQHF. For the CDR3, the DNA is TGTGCCAGTAGTGTAACAGGGCTGGGGCAGCCCCAGCATTTT.

V is TRBV5-1 and J is TRBJ1-2, with a weak D call TRBD1 (6 bases). CDR3 length equals 16 residues. The V end was cut by 4 bases, the J end by 0 bases, with 16 bases between. CDR1 and CDR2 (germline): SGHRS, YFSETQ. CDR3 coding DNA: TGCGCCAGCAGCCCCACAGGGCTCAACACTAACTATGGCTACACCTTC. Amino acids: CASSPTGLNTNYGYTF.

The rearrangement joins TRBV29-1 to TRBJ2-2, with 14 nucleotides matching TRBD2. The ends lost 3 bases at V and 6 bases at J; junction bases unmatched: 0. Germline CDR1 reads SQVTM; CDR2 reads ANQGSEA. This CDR3 is 14 amino acids long. This CDR3 is CSVETSGRAGELFF. CDR3 nucleotide sequence: TGCAGCGTTGAGACTAGCGGGAGGGCCGGGGAGCTGTTTTTT.

The chain's CDR3 is CSVPGQGSDEQYF. The CDR3 DNA sequence: TGCAGCGTTCCGGGACAGGGTAGCGACGAGCAGTACTTC. This chain joins TRBV29-1 and TRBJ2-7; 9 bases are shared with TRBD1. CDR3 size: 13 residues. J was trimmed by 5 bases and V by 5 bases; bases with no gene match: 7. Germline V gives CDR1 SQVTM, CDR2 ANQGSEA.

The chain has TRBV11-2 and TRBJ2-2; D unclear. Deletions cut 5 bases from V and 6 bases from J, with 4 bases between. The germline V gene encodes CDR1 SGHAT and CDR2 FQNNGV. The CDR3 runs 11 residues. This chain's CDR3 is CASSIPGELFF. The CDR3 region has the DNA TGTGCCAGCAGCATCCCCGGGGAGCTGTTTTTT.

The gene calls are TRBV18 and TRBJ2-3; 8 positions agree with TRBD2. CDR1 and CDR2 (germline): KGHSH, LQKENI. CDR3 length: 14 amino acids. With V trimmed by 5 bases and J by 6 bases, 7 bases remained unmatched. DNA for the CDR3: TGTGCCAGCTCAATTAGCGGGGCCTTCGATACGCAGTATTTT. Amino acids: CASSISGAFDTQYF.

This rearrangement joins TRBV10-1 to TRBJ2-3; perhaps TRBD2 as D (6 bases). Germline values: CDR1 WNHNN, CDR2 SYGVQD (reference sequence). This CDR3 comprises 16 residues. V lost 0 bases and J 1 base, leaving 11 bases between the germline ends. The CDR3 nucleotides are TGCGCCAGCAGTGAGTCGCCGGGACTTCGCACAGATACGCAGTATTTT. This encodes CASSESPGLRTDTQYF.

The V gene is TRBV11-2, the J gene TRBJ1-5, with D unclear. V was clipped by 0 bases and J by 0 bases, with 6 bases between them. The V gene's germline CDR1 is SGHAT and CDR2 FQNNGV. There are 15 residues in the CDR3. The CDR3 region has the DNA TGTGCCAGCAGCTTAGAAGGGAATAGCAATCAGCCCCAGCATTTT. It codes for CASSLEGNSNQPQHF.

The chain carries TRBV5-1 and TRBJ1-4, with 7 positions matching TRBD1. The trim removed 4 bases at V and 13 bases at J, leaving 7 bases unmatched. The CDR3 has 12 amino acids. Germline CDR1 reads SGHRS; CDR2 reads YFSETQ. The CDR3 DNA sequence: TGCGCCAGCAGCGGAGACAGGGAAGGACTGTTTTTT. Residues: CASSGDREGLFF.

The V and J genes are TRBV5-4 and TRBJ2-7, with D hard to call. V lost 0 bases and J 6 bases, leaving 10 bases between the germline ends. The germline V gene encodes CDR1 SGHNT and CDR2 YYREEE (reference sequence). The CDR3 sequence is 13 residues long. This chain's CDR3 is CASSLDGVGEQYF. Here the CDR3 DNA reads TGTGCCAGCAGCTTGGACGGAGTTGGCGAGCAGTACTTC.

The J gene is TRBJ2-7, the V gene TRBV6-1, with 9 bases lining up with TRBD1. The germline gives CDR1 MNHNS, CDR2 SASEGT. The ends lost 6 bases at V and 2 bases at J; junction bases unmatched: 8. CDR3 length: 15 amino acids. CDR3 coding DNA: TGTGCCAGCAGCGTTGCCGGGACAGGGACCTACGAGCAGTACTTC. Amino acids: CASSVAGTGTYEQYF.

The chain employs TRBV28 and TRBJ2-7; D is perhaps TRBD2 (6 bases). The germline V gene has CDR1 MDHEN and CDR2 SYDVKM. The V gene lost 4 bases and the J gene lost 4 bases, with 11 bases spanning the gap. The CDR3 totals 13 residues. The chain's CDR3 is CASSYLSGYEQYF. The CDR3 DNA follows: TGTGCCAGCAGTTACCTTAGCGGATACGAGCAGTACTTC.

V usage is TRBV5-4 and J usage is TRBJ2-2, with TRBD2 matching 8 bases. The trim removed 3 bases at V and 6 bases at J, leaving 10 bases unmatched. The CDR3 runs to 16 residues. Germline V gene data show CDR1 as SGHNT and CDR2 as YYREEE (reference sequence). The CDR3 is CASSYGRRGGSGELFF. The CDR3 region has the DNA TGTGCCAGCAGCTACGGGAGACGGGGGGGCTCCGGGGAGCTGTTTTTT.